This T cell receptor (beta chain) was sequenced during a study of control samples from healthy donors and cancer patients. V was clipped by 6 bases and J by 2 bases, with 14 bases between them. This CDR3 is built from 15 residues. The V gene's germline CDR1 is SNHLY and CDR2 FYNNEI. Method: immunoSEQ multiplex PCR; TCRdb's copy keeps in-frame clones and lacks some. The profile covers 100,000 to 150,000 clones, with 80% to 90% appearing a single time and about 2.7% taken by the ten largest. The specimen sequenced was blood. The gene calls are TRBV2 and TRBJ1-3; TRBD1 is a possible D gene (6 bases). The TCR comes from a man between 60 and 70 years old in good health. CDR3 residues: CASRIQGHAGNTIYF. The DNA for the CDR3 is TGTGCCAGCAGAATACAGGGTCACGCTGGAAACACCATATATTTT. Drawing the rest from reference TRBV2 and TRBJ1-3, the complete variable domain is EPEVTQTPSHQVTQMGQEVILRCVPISNHLYFYWYRQILGQKVEFLVSFYNNEISEKSEIFDDQFSVERPDGSNFTLKIRSTKLEDSAMYFCASRIQGHAGNTIYFGEGSWLTVV.